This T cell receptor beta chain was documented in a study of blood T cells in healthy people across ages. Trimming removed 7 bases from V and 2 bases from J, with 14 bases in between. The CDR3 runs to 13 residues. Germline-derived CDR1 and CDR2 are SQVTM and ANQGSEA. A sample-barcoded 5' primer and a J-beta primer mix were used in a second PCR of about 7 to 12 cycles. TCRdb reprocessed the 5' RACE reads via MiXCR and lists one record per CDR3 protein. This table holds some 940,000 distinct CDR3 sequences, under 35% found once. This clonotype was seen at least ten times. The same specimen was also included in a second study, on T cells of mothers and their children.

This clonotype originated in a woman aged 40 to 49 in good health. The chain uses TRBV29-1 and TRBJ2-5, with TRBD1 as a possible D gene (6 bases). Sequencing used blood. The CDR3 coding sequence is TGCAGCGGGAAGGACAGTTTGCAAGAGACCCAGTACTTC. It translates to CSGKDSLQETQYF.